The sequence of this TCR beta chain was determined in a study of shared clonotypes between healthy human individuals. This clone was counted a few times. The J segment lost 2 bases and the V segment lost 1 base, leaving 2 bases of the junction unmatched. Germline V gene lookup returns CDR1 SGHRS and CDR2 YFSETQ. The CDR3 is made up of 14 amino acids. The repertoire was sequenced with immunoSEQ multiplex PCR; TCRdb's copy has only in-frame clones and lacks some. This table holds 2 million to 2.5 million clones, approximately 94% found once. The source is a man aged 18-30 years in good health. The rearrangement joins TRBV5-1 to TRBJ2-7; 8 nucleotides agree with TRBD1. Material for sequencing was naive CD4+ T cells sorted from blood. Subset meaning: CD45RA+ positively selected. The CDR3: CASSLQQGAYEQYF. In DNA, the CDR3 is TGCGCCAGCAGCTTGCAACAGGGGGCCTACGAGCAGTACTTC.